This T cell receptor (beta chain) was retrieved from a study of regulatory T cells in long-lasting Graves disease. The germline V gene encodes CDR1 SGHTA and CDR2 FQGTGA. This CDR3 contains 16 residues. Between the trimmed V and J ends, which lost 0 bases and 0 bases, there was a span of 11 bases. Time point meaning: newly diagnosed GD, antithyroid drugs for less than 3 months. After RNA was extracted from PBMCs, the TCR library was made from it. There are many counts of this clonotype. The antigen remains undetermined. Assembly of TCR beta libraries relied on iRepertoire HTBI primers together with Arm-PCR of CDR3 regions. Each CDR3 protein is one row after TCRdb ran MiXCR on the multiplex PCR reads. The table includes 680,000 or so distinct CDR3 sequences, less than 20% detected once. General study results and limits: Newly diagnosed patients had higher TCR diversity than persistent Graves' patients did. There was favoring of TRBV28, TRBJ1-2 and TRBJ2-5 in persistent disease.

These records were also assigned to another study, of T cells in Graves' hyperthyroidism and ophthalmopathy. As reported in that work: Patients were excluded for uncontrolled infection, other autoimmune disease, pregnancy or lactation. TCR CDR3 regions were first amplified by RT-PCR with HTBI primers.

Material: peripheral blood mononuclear cells (PBMCs), obtained at new diagnosis, from a patient treated with antithyroid drugs. The TCR comes from a woman under 40 with Graves disease. The chain uses TRBV7-3 and TRBJ1-1; D ambiguous. DNA for the CDR3: TGTGCCAGCAGCTTAACTGGCGGTTTGATGAACACTGAAGCTTTCTTT. Its protein is CASSLTGGLMNTEAFF. The complete variable domain, with remaining parts taken from reference TRBV7-3 and TRBJ1-1, reads GAGVSQTPSNKVTEKGKYVELRCDPISGHTALYWYRQSLGQGPEFLIYFQGTGAADDSGLPNDRFFAVRPEGSVSTLKIQRTERGDSAVYLCASSLTGGLMNTEAFFGQGTRLTVV.